These 30 T cell receptor beta chains came from one sample sequenced in a study of Ad26.COV2.S vaccination and SARS-CoV-2 variants. The treatment denotes: some 19 received Ad26.COV2.S at low or high dose, single or two shots; about 5 received placebo; per-sample allocation not given. Sample collection was performed on day 63 after the first vaccine or placebo injection. Sequenced by immunoSEQ multiplex PCR; TCRdb stores in-frame clones only, minus some. The sample shows hundreds of thousands of clones, about 90% of them seen only once. The sequenced sample was peripheral blood, obtained in a trial of Ad26.COV2.S vaccine versus placebo. The receptors derive from a person aged 18-65 years who received the Ad26.COV2.S COVID-19 vaccine or a placebo.

The rearrangement links TRBV6-1 to TRBJ2-5, with 10 positions matching TRBD1. Per germline, CDR1 MNHNS and CDR2 SASEGT. After removal of 4 bases from V and 4 bases from J, the junction contained 9 bases not matched to a gene. CDR3 size: 16 residues. The CDR3 bases are TGTGCCAGCAGTGTTCTCGGGACAGGGGTTGGAGAGACCCAGTACTTC. Translating it yields CASSVLGTGVGETQYF.

The table lists this clone with a few counts. The V call is TRBV19, the J call TRBJ2-2; 9 nucleotides agree with TRBD1. V shed 6 bases, J shed 6 bases, and the junction held 5 bases outside the gene matches. CDR3 length equals 14 residues. CDR1 is LNHDA and CDR2 is SQIVND in the germline V gene (reference sequence). CDR3 loop: CASRVTGGPGELFF. CDR3 DNA: TGTGCCAGTAGGGTGACAGGGGGGCCCGGGGAGCTGTTTTTT.

The chain carries TRBV2 and TRBJ2-7; 7 bases are shared with TRBD2. Germline lookup yields CDR1 SNHLY and CDR2 FYNNEI. The CDR3 totals 13 residues. V was clipped by 6 bases and J by 3 bases; unmatched bases: 5. CDR3 loop: CASRGGAGYEQYF. As DNA, the CDR3 is TGTGCCAGCAGGGGAGGGGCTGGCTACGAGCAGTACTTC.

The chain uses TRBV18 and TRBJ2-7, with no clear D. From germline, CDR1 is KGHSH and CDR2 LQKENI. Trimming took 3 bases from V and 1 from J, leaving 10 bases between them. This CDR3 is built from 14 residues. The DNA for the CDR3 is TGTGCCAGCTCACCTTTAGGAAGTTCCTACGAGCAGTACTTC. It encodes CASSPLGSSYEQYF.

The V call is TRBV6-6, the J call TRBJ1-4; D is unresolved. Germline CDR1 and CDR2: MNHNY and SVGAGI (reference sequence). V was cut by 6 bases and J by 5 bases, with 16 bases left in between. The CDR3 covers 15 residues. CDR3 sequence: CASSPRSMGNEKLFF. The CDR3 DNA reads TGTGCCAGCAGCCCCCGGAGCATGGGCAATGAAAAACTGTTTTTT.

The chain recombines TRBV10-3 with TRBJ1-2, with 11 bases aligning to TRBD1. There are 14 residues in the CDR3. V lost 7 bases to trimming and J lost 3 bases; unmatched junction nucleotides: 4. CDR1 and CDR2 (germline): ENHRY, SYGVKD. DNA of the CDR3: TGTGCCATCACCTCGGACAGGGGGCACTATGGCTACACCTTC. Protein product: CAITSDRGHYGYTF.

The chain's CDR3 is CASSLGTGANVLTF. Here the CDR3 DNA reads TGCGCCAGCAGCTTAGGGACTGGGGCCAACGTCCTGACTTTC. The rearrangement uses TRBV5-1 and TRBJ2-6; D call uncertain. V shed 2 bases and J shed 2 bases, with 5 bases lying between them. Germline lookup yields CDR1 SGHRS and CDR2 YFSETQ. The CDR3 consists of 14 residues. Drawing the rest from reference TRBV5-1 and TRBJ2-6, the complete variable domain is KAGVTQTPRYLIKTRGQQVTLSCSPISGHRSVSWYQQTPGQGLQFLFEYFSETQRNKGNFPGRFSGRQFSNSRSEMNVSTLELGDSALYLCASSLGTGANVLTFGAGSRLTVL.

The genes are TRBV19 and TRBJ1-6; D is unresolved. Germline CDR1 is LNHDA and CDR2 is SQIVND (reference sequence). Trimming cost V 6 bases and J 0 bases, with 15 bases left between them. The CDR3 runs 17 residues. The DNA of the CDR3 is TGTGCCAGTAGGTTTTCCCCTGAGGACTCCTATAATTCACCCCTCCACTTT. Residues: CASRFSPEDSYNSPLHF.

The J gene is TRBJ1-5, the V gene TRBV10-2; no clear D. CDR1 and CDR2 (germline): WSHSY, SAAADI. The CDR3 has 13 residues. With 3 bases removed from V and 9 bases from J, the gap between germline ends came to 12 bases. CDR3 sequence (DNA): TGCGCCAGCAGTGATTCCCCACGTTGGCCCCAGCATTTT. Amino acid sequence: CASSDSPRWPQHF.

This clone was seen a few times. This chain links TRBV12-3 or TRBV12-4 with TRBJ1-2; TRBD1 might be the D (5 bases). The CDR3 has 13 amino acids. Trimming took 0 bases from V and 5 from J, leaving 7 bases between them. The chain's CDR3 is CASSLAGAYGYTF. CDR3 nucleotide sequence: TGTGCCAGCAGTTTAGCCGGGGCTTATGGCTACACCTTC.

The gene calls are TRBV3-1 (or the pseudogene TRBV3-2) and TRBJ2-7; 8 bases are a match to TRBD2. The CDR3 is made up of 16 amino acids. Germline CDR1 LGHDT, CDR2 YNNKEL (reference sequence). V lost 0 bases to trimming and J lost 7 bases; unmatched junction nucleotides: 11. CDR3 in DNA: TGTGCCAGCAGCCAAGATTGGCGGCGGGAGGCGGGGGAGCAGTACTTC. It is translated as CASSQDWRREAGEQYF.

This rearrangement joins TRBV27 to TRBJ1-5, with D possibly TRBD1 on 5 matching bases. V was cut by 2 bases and J by 5 bases, with 19 bases left in between. CDR3 length: 17 residues. CDR1 is MNHEY and CDR2 is SMNVEV in the germline V gene (reference sequence). This CDR3 reads CASSLGPPGGGDQPQHF. DNA for the CDR3: TGTGCCAGCAGTTTAGGGCCCCCGGGGGGTGGCGATCAGCCCCAGCATTTT.

The chain is built from TRBV30 and TRBJ1-2; TRBD1 aligns across 9 bases. Germline-derived CDR1 and CDR2 are GTSNPN and SVGIG (reference sequence). The CDR3 runs to 13 residues. Trimming at V came to 3 bases and at J to 6 bases, leaving 5 bases not matched to a gene. CDR3 sequence reads: CAWSAGTGNGYTF. The CDR3 DNA reads TGTGCCTGGAGCGCCGGGACAGGGAATGGCTACACCTTC.

This clone appeared once. The chain is built from TRBV7-3 and TRBJ2-7; unclear D gene. With 2 bases removed from V and 5 bases from J, the gap between germline ends came to 13 bases. The CDR3 is made up of 14 amino acids. Germline CDR1 and CDR2: SGHTA and FQGTGA. The CDR3: CASSLALGSNEQYF. Written as DNA, the CDR3 is TGTGCCAGCAGCTTAGCTTTGGGGTCAAACGAGCAGTACTTC. Combining the CDR3 with reference TRBV7-3 and TRBJ2-7 gives the whole variable domain GAGVSQTPSNKVTEKGKYVELRCDPISGHTALYWYRQSLGQGPEFLIYFQGTGAADDSGLPNDRFFAVRPEGSVSTLKIQRTERGDSAVYLCASSLALGSNEQYFGPGTRLTVT.

Details on this clone: The same CDR3 is also encoded by other DNA sequences in this sample. CDR3 in DNA: TGTGCCAGCAGTTTCGAAGGGGTCACTGAAGCTTTCTTT. Residues: CASSFEGVTEAFF. The rearrangement links TRBV12-3 or TRBV12-4 to TRBJ1-1; D might be TRBD1 (5 bases). With 3 bases removed from V and 4 bases from J, the gap between germline ends came to 9 bases. This CDR3 comprises 13 residues.

Note on this clone: Additional DNA sequences in this sample encode the identical CDR3. V gene TRBV6-5 combines with J gene TRBJ1-5; a weak D match, TRBD1 (6 bases). The CDR3 is made up of 14 amino acids. CDR1 MNHEY and CDR2 SVGAGI come from the germline V gene. The V end was cut by 2 bases, the J end by 7 bases, with 12 bases between. The CDR3 loop reads CASSYGGAGQPQHF. In DNA form, the CDR3 reads TGTGCCAGCAGTTACGGGGGGGCCGGACAGCCCCAGCATTTT.

The rearrangement uses TRBV7-9 and TRBJ2-5; D might be TRBD1 (6 bases). Trimming stripped 5 bases from V and 5 bases from J, with 18 bases between. This CDR3 contains 15 residues. Germline CDR1 reads SEHNR; CDR2 reads FQNEAQ (reference sequence). This chain's CDR3 is CASSNRDTESETQYF. The CDR3, as DNA: TGTGCCAGCAGCAACCGGGACACGGAGTCGGAGACCCAGTACTTC.

The chain links TRBV20-1 to TRBJ2-1; D possibly corresponds to TRBD2 (5 bases). This CDR3 region has 11 residues. Germline CDR1 DFQATT, CDR2 SNEGSKA (reference sequence). Deletions cut 6 bases from V and 6 bases from J, with 9 bases between. As DNA, the CDR3 is TGCAGTGCCCGAGGGCCCAATGAGCAGTTCTTC. This sequence encodes CSARGPNEQFF.

The chain links TRBV12-3 or TRBV12-4 to TRBJ2-2, with no clear D. The CDR3 is made up of 13 amino acids. V gave up 9 bases and J gave up 1 base, with 9 bases separating them. The CDR3 sequence is CASKQWNTGELFF. The CDR3 DNA reads as TGTGCCAGTAAACAGTGGAACACCGGGGAGCTGTTTTTT.

V is TRBV27 and J is TRBJ2-1; D gene uncertain. The germline V gene encodes CDR1 MNHEY and CDR2 SMNVEV (reference sequence). The CDR3 contains 15 residues. The ends were cut back, 5 bases at V and 4 bases at J, with 15 bases in the middle. CDR3 nucleotides: TGTGCCAGCAGTCTCCCCCACACGATTTACAATGAGCAGTTCTTC. It encodes CASSLPHTIYNEQFF.

The V gene is TRBV25-1, the J gene TRBJ1-3; 8 bases match TRBD1. Germline V gives CDR1 MGHDK, CDR2 SYGVNS. The CDR3 has 14 residues. V lost 2 bases and J lost 7; bases outside the gene matches: 4. The CDR3 sequence: CASSEPGQGNTIYF. The CDR3 DNA follows: TGTGCCAGCAGTGAACCCGGACAGGGCAACACCATATATTTT.

This chain joins TRBV24-1 and TRBJ1-5; 7 bases align to TRBD1. V dropped 1 base and J dropped 8; count of bases not matched to a gene: 1. The CDR3 contains 13 residues. The germline CDR1 and CDR2 sequences are KGHDR and SFDVKD. CDR3 nucleotides: TGTGCCACCAGTGATTTAACAGGGGAGCCCCAGCATTTT. It yields the protein CATSDLTGEPQHF.

The V gene is TRBV10-3, the J gene TRBJ1-3; D gene unclear. Trimming shortened V by 6 bases and J by 0 bases, and 9 bases separated the two germline ends. The CDR3 runs 14 residues. The V gene's germline CDR1 is ENHRY and CDR2 SYGVKD. The CDR3, as DNA: TGTGCCATCAGCCCAGACCGCTCTGGAAACACCATATATTTT. Its translation: CAISPDRSGNTIYF.

This clone came up once. V gene TRBV30 combines with J gene TRBJ2-2; TRBD2 matches 8 bases. The CDR3 contains 15 residues. V shed 0 bases and J 4 bases; nucleotides not matched to a gene: 4. Germline V gene sequence: CDR1 GTSNPN, CDR2 SVGIG (reference sequence). The CDR3 here is CAWSVSSGATGELFF. The CDR3 DNA follows: TGTGCCTGGAGTGTAAGTAGCGGGGCCACCGGGGAGCTGTTTTTT. The complete variable domain, with remaining parts taken from reference TRBV30 and TRBJ2-2, reads SQTIHQWPATLVQPVGSPLSLECTVEGTSNPNLYWYRQAAGRGLQLLFYSVGIGQISSEVPQNLSASRPQDRQFILSSKKLLLSDSGFYLCAWSVSSGATGELFFGEGSRLTVL.

The chain uses TRBV19 and TRBJ1-1; D may be TRBD1 (5 bases). CDR3 length equals 15 residues. Trimming removed 7 bases from V and 4 bases from J, with 19 bases in between. Germline V gene sequence: CDR1 LNHDA, CDR2 SQIVND (reference sequence). The CDR3 nucleotides read TGTGCCAGTACTGACAGCCCTACTGCTGGCACTGAAGCTTTCTTT. Its protein is CASTDSPTAGTEAFF.

The gene calls are TRBV3-1 (or the pseudogene TRBV3-2) and TRBJ2-1; 7 nucleotides align to TRBD2. The length of the CDR3 is 17 residues. Germline lookup yields CDR1 LGHDT and CDR2 YNNKEL (reference sequence). After removal of 3 bases from V and 5 bases from J, the junction contained 13 bases not matched to a gene. CDR3 loop: CASSQMGLAAFNNEQFF. The DNA for the CDR3 is TGTGCCAGCAGCCAGATGGGGCTAGCGGCCTTCAACAATGAGCAGTTCTTC.

The chain employs TRBV2 and TRBJ1-5, with D uncertain. V was trimmed by 11 bases and J by 7 bases, leaving 18 bases between them. Looked up from germline, CDR1 is SNHLY and CDR2 is FYNNEI. The CDR3 is 13 amino acids. Here the CDR3 DNA reads TGTGCCGCATCGTCGGCACCATGGCAGCCCCAGCATTTT. Residues: CAASSAPWQPQHF. The full variable domain, rest sourced from reference TRBV2 and TRBJ1-5, is EPEVTQTPSHQVTQMGQEVILRCVPISNHLYFYWYRQILGQKVEFLVSFYNNEISEKSEIFDDQFSVERPDGSNFTLKIRSTKLEDSAMYFCAASSAPWQPQHFGDGTRLSIL.

This sequence joins TRBV7-6 and TRBJ1-1; D gene ambiguous. The CDR3 runs to 15 residues. From germline, CDR1 is SGHVS and CDR2 FNYEAQ. Trimming shortened V by 6 bases and J by 0 bases, and 14 bases separated the two germline ends. The CDR3 reads CASRPPGSMNTEAFF. The DNA of the CDR3 is TGTGCCAGCAGACCCCCGGGTTCCATGAACACTGAAGCTTTCTTT.

The chain recombines TRBV9 with TRBJ2-3, with D uncertain. The CDR3 sequence is 17 residues long. Germline lookup yields CDR1 SGDLS and CDR2 YYNGEE. Trimming took 0 bases from V and 0 from J, leaving 14 bases between them. The CDR3 DNA is TGTGCCAGCAGCGTAGCAAAGGGTAGCCAGAGCACAGATACGCAGTATTTT. This codes for CASSVAKGSQSTDTQYF. Filled out from reference TRBV9 and TRBJ2-3, the complete variable domain reads DSGVTQTPKHLITATGQRVTLRCSPRSGDLSVYWYQQSLDQGLQFLIQYYNGEERAKGNILERFSAQQFPDLHSELNLSSLELGDSALYFCASSVAKGSQSTDTQYFGPGTRLTVL.

The chain is built from TRBV27 and TRBJ1-2, with D possibly matching TRBD1 (6 bases). Germline V lookup: CDR1 MNHEY, CDR2 SMNVEV (reference sequence). The CDR3 is made up of 17 amino acids. Trimming removed 2 bases at V and 0 bases at J, with 16 bases between. The CDR3 DNA reads TGTGCCAGCAGTTTAAGAACAGGGCAGAATGCTAACTATGGCTACACCTTC. Protein product: CASSLRTGQNANYGYTF.